This T cell receptor (beta chain) was documented in a study of T cell responses to AZD1222 COVID-19 vaccine. Trimming cost V 6 bases and J 7 bases; bases outside gene matches: 11. CDR3 length: 15 amino acids. Germline CDR1 reads LGHNA; CDR2 reads YNFKEQ. Some clones are missing from TCRdb's copy, which holds only in-frame ones; the method was immunoSEQ multiplex PCR. The sample lists 60,000 to 80,000 clones, roughly 75% occurring once. The rearrangement links TRBV4-2 to TRBJ2-1, with 8 bases that match TRBD2. Specimen: peripheral blood, collected 28 days after the second AZD1222 dose. The receptor's source is an adult who received the AZD1222 COVID-19 vaccine. CDR3 sequence: CASSLAAGDRNEQFF. In nucleotides, the CDR3 is TGTGCCAGCAGTTTGGCAGCGGGAGATAGGAATGAGCAGTTCTTC.